Detailed here is one TCR beta chain. No cognate antigen has been identified for it. No base quality values were provided; no much bigger clone lies one nucleotide off. This sample is part of a study of shared T cell receptors in the human thymus (dated by TCRdb to the early 2020s). Some background on the complete study: The study examined how self-reactive, shared T-cell receptor alpha chains are generated in the human thymus.

The method behind the library was the immunoSEQ multiplex PCR assay. TCRdb provides this immuneACCESS table in a form limited to in-frame rearrangements. Some clones are lacking; in checked studies, under half of them reflect an unresolved V gene, and why the rest are absent is not known. The sample table lists 540,000 or so clones, around 78% of them with a count of one. 0.01% to 0.015% of the sample lies in the top ten. The same sample was also studied in work on human thymus T cells. Reported in the second study: Donors were immunologically healthy infants undergoing open corrective cardiac surgery for congenital heart defects in Finland. Thymus tissue was obtained as surgical resects removed during corrective cardiac surgery. Biased V and J gene segment usage appeared to be present in both thymic and peripheral blood repertoires. According to the related research, thymic TCR repertoires were highly overlapping among unrelated individuals. The study characterized TCR alpha and beta repertoires from about 8 infant thymus samples and a few related peripheral blood samples. The cohort included about 6 male and a couple of female infants, with donor ages spanning 7 to 244 days. After being mechanically released from the tissue, thymocytes were kept at -70 degrees C in pellets of 10-30 million cells. A QIAsymphony instrument was used to extract genomic DNA from frozen cell pellets. The immunoSEQ multiplex PCR assay was used to amplify the TCRB and TCRAD loci from a standardized amount of quality-controlled genomic DNA. The amplicons spanned the V(D)J region and were long enough to cover the CDR3 and allow V and J genes to be identified. Amplicon sequencing was performed on an Illumina platform through the commercial immunoSEQ service. Primer bias and sequencing errors were corrected as previously described, and TCRAD and TCRB definitions were based on the IMGT database. Analysis of the repertoires was done with immunoSEQ Analyzer 3.0 and VDJTools and included basic statistics, V/J segment usage, diversity estimates, rarefaction and pairwise overlap. Chao1, ChaoE, Efron-Thisted, Shannon and inverse Simpson indices were used to estimate diversity, which was also estimated on datasets down-sampled to the smallest sample. For repertoire overlap, CDR3 nucleotide sequence, V gene and J gene had to match strictly, and clustering was done by Jaccard-based multidimensional scaling. On average, thymus samples gave 650,000 to 1,000,000 unique TCRB clonotypes, whereas blood samples gave some 84,000.

The sample taken for sequencing was thymocytes. The receptor comes from a boy younger than two with a congenital heart defect. Donor details come from another sample of the same person, matched by shared clones.

The CDR3 protein sequence reads: CASSLYQGSSYEQYF. The DNA sequence follows: TGTGCCAGCAGCTTATATCAGGGGAGCTCCTACGAGCAGTACTTC. In this chain, TRBV7-2 is recombined with TRBJ2-7, and the D gene may be TRBD1, 6 bases matching. The germline V gene provides CDR1 SGHTA and CDR2 FQGNSA. V drops 2 bases and J drops 0 bases, leaving 11 bases in between. Including cysteine and phenylalanine, the CDR3 has 15 amino acids. Only the CDR3 portion is preserved as DNA: 45 bases, with reading frame beginning at the first base.